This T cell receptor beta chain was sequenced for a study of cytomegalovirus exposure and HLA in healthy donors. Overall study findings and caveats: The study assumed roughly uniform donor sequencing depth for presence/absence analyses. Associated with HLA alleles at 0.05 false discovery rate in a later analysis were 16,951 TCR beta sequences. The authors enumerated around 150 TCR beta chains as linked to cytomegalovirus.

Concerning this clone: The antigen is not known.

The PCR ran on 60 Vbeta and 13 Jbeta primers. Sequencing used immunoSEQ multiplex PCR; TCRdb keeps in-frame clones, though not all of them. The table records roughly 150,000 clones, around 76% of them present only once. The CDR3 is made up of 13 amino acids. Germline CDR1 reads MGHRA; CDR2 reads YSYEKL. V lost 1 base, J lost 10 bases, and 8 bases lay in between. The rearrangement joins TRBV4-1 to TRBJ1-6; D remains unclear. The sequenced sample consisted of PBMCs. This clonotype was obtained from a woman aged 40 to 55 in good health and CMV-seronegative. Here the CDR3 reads CASSQGLSSPLHF. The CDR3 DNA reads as TGCGCCAGCAGCCAAGGTTTAAGCTCACCCCTCCACTTT.